These T cell receptor beta chains were read from a single sample in a study of cytotoxic CD8 clonotypes in ibrutinib-treated CLL. Sequencing was performed with immunoSEQ multiplex PCR; in TCRdb, only in-frame clones are kept and a portion is missing. Among approximately 190,000 clones listed, 70% to 75% were seen once. Sample: PBMCs, taken after 12 months of ibrutinib treatment. These receptors came from a human donor with chronic lymphocytic leukemia. Each CDR3 is given with its conserved first and last residue. Fields, in order: CDR3 protein, CDR3 DNA, D gene, V gene, CDR3 length, J gene, clone size. The D gene is left open where the match is weak. Part of the rows lack a size; the others show once, few, many or a class for expanded clones.

CDR3 protein: CASSVGNHFEAFF
CDR3 DNA: TGTGCCAGCAGCGTAGGCAATCATTTTGAAGCTTTCTTT
D gene: -
V gene: TRBV9
CDR3 length: 13
J gene: TRBJ1-1
clone size: -

CDR3 protein: CASSLTFYTEAFF
CDR3 DNA: TGTGCCAGCAGTCTTACTTTTTACACTGAAGCTTTCTTT
D gene: -
V gene: TRBV6-5
CDR3 length: 13
J gene: TRBJ1-1
clone size: few

CDR3 protein: CASRIDSTEKLFF
CDR3 DNA: TGTGCCAGCAGGATAGACAGTACCGAAAAACTGTTTTTT
D gene: -
V gene: TRBV6-5
CDR3 length: 13
J gene: TRBJ1-4
clone size: few

CDR3 protein: CATTLQGDITGELFF
CDR3 DNA: TGTGCCACGACATTACAGGGGGATATCACCGGGGAGCTGTTTTTT
D gene: TRBD1
V gene: TRBV4-2
CDR3 length: 15
J gene: TRBJ2-2
clone size: -

CDR3 protein: CATGGAGGNEQYF
CDR3 DNA: TGTGCCACCGGTGGGGCGGGAGGGAACGAGCAGTACTTC
D gene: TRBD2
V gene: TRBV7-9
CDR3 length: 13
J gene: TRBJ2-7
clone size: once

CDR3 protein: CASSFYGPFQGNTIYF
CDR3 DNA: TGTGCCAGCAGCTTTTACGGGCCCTTCCAAGGAAACACCATATATTTT
D gene: -
V gene: TRBV7-9
CDR3 length: 16
J gene: TRBJ1-3
clone size: few

CDR3 protein: CASSLDPASPLHF
CDR3 DNA: TGTGCCAGCAGCTTAGACCCCGCTTCACCCCTCCACTTT
D gene: -
V gene: TRBV11-2
CDR3 length: 13
J gene: TRBJ1-6
clone size: few

CDR3 protein: CASSPRTEAFF
CDR3 DNA: TGTGCCAGCAGTCCCCGGACTGAAGCTTTCTTT
D gene: -
V gene: TRBV2
CDR3 length: 11
J gene: TRBJ1-1
clone size: -

CDR3 protein: CASSSLSSYNEQFF
CDR3 DNA: TGTGCCAGCAGCTCCCTGAGCTCCTACAATGAGCAGTTCTTC
D gene: -
V gene: TRBV11-2
CDR3 length: 14
J gene: TRBJ2-1
clone size: -

CDR3 protein: CASSVGRMGMNTEAFF
CDR3 DNA: TGTGCCAGCAGCGTAGGGAGGATGGGGATGAACACTGAAGCTTTCTTT
D gene: -
V gene: TRBV9
CDR3 length: 16
J gene: TRBJ1-1
clone size: -

CDR3 protein: CATTRGGSTEAFF
CDR3 DNA: TGTGCCACCACCCGAGGGGGGAGCACTGAAGCTTTCTTT
D gene: -
V gene: TRBV28
CDR3 length: 13
J gene: TRBJ1-1
clone size: -

CDR3 protein: CARSLKQGRYQETQYF
CDR3 DNA: TGTGCCAGAAGCTTGAAACAGGGACGTTACCAAGAGACCCAGTACTTC
D gene: -
V gene: TRBV5-3
CDR3 length: 16
J gene: TRBJ2-5
clone size: -

CDR3 protein: CASSIVSGSTEAFF
CDR3 DNA: TGTGCCAGTAGTATAGTATCGGGGAGCACTGAAGCTTTCTTT
D gene: -
V gene: TRBV19
CDR3 length: 14
J gene: TRBJ1-1
clone size: -

CDR3 protein: CASSGAGGASGNTIYF
CDR3 DNA: TGTGCCAGCAGCGGGGCCGGCGGGGCCTCTGGAAACACCATATATTTT
D gene: -
V gene: TRBV9
CDR3 length: 16
J gene: TRBJ1-3
clone size: -

CDR3 protein: CASSRGQGDEKLFF
CDR3 DNA: TGTGCCAGCAGCCGGGGACAGGGTGATGAAAAACTGTTTTTT
D gene: TRBD1
V gene: TRBV5-4
CDR3 length: 14
J gene: TRBJ1-4
clone size: -

CDR3 protein: CASSLDQWHEQYF
CDR3 DNA: TGTGCCAGCAGCTTGGACCAGTGGCACGAGCAGTACTTC
D gene: -
V gene: TRBV11-3
CDR3 length: 13
J gene: TRBJ2-7
clone size: -

CDR3 protein: CASSYSRRNTEAFF
CDR3 DNA: TGTGCCAGCAGTTACTCGAGGAGGAACACTGAAGCTTTCTTT
D gene: -
V gene: TRBV6-5
CDR3 length: 14
J gene: TRBJ1-1
clone size: few

CDR3 protein: CASSLSSANTEAFF
CDR3 DNA: TGCGCCAGCAGCTTGTCTTCGGCAAACACTGAAGCTTTCTTT
D gene: -
V gene: TRBV5-1
CDR3 length: 14
J gene: TRBJ1-1
clone size: -

CDR3 protein: CASSLPTGGNEKDYTF
CDR3 DNA: TGTGCCAGCAGCCTACCGACAGGGGGGAACGAGAAGGACTACACCTTC
D gene: TRBD1
V gene: TRBV5-4
CDR3 length: 16
J gene: TRBJ1-2
clone size: -

CDR3 protein: CASSLGLAGSYEQYF
CDR3 DNA: TGTGCCAGCAGCCTAGGACTAGCGGGATCCTACGAGCAGTACTTC
D gene: TRBD2
V gene: TRBV7-2
CDR3 length: 15
J gene: TRBJ2-7
clone size: -

CDR3 protein: CASSISGREGVYNEQFF
CDR3 DNA: TGTGCCAGTAGTATTTCGGGACGGGAGGGTGTCTACAATGAGCAGTTCTTC
D gene: TRBD2
V gene: TRBV19
CDR3 length: 17
J gene: TRBJ2-1
clone size: -

CDR3 protein: CASSSRAGTDYGYTF
CDR3 DNA: TGTGCCAGCAGCTCAAGGGCAGGGACTGACTATGGCTACACCTTC
D gene: -
V gene: TRBV9
CDR3 length: 15
J gene: TRBJ1-2
clone size: -

CDR3 protein: CASLRDRASPLHF
CDR3 DNA: TGTGCCAGCCTCCGGGACAGGGCATCACCCCTCCACTTT
D gene: TRBD1
V gene: TRBV2
CDR3 length: 13
J gene: TRBJ1-6
clone size: -

CDR3 protein: CASSFETPDSRNQPQHF
CDR3 DNA: TGTGCCAGCAGTTTTGAGACCCCGGACAGCCGCAATCAGCCCCAGCATTTT
D gene: -
V gene: TRBV27
CDR3 length: 17
J gene: TRBJ1-5
clone size: -

CDR3 protein: CASRRQGSSAHEQYF
CDR3 DNA: TGTGCCAGCAGACGACAGGGGTCTAGCGCCCACGAGCAGTACTTC
D gene: TRBD1
V gene: TRBV28
CDR3 length: 15
J gene: TRBJ2-7
clone size: -

CDR3 protein: CAWNGAGLYEQYF
CDR3 DNA: TGTGCCTGGAACGGGGCGGGGCTCTACGAGCAGTACTTC
D gene: -
V gene: TRBV30
CDR3 length: 13
J gene: TRBJ2-7
clone size: -

CDR3 protein: CASSLRGAGDYGYTF
CDR3 DNA: TGCGCCAGCAGCCTGCGGGGGGCAGGAGACTATGGCTACACCTTC
D gene: -
V gene: TRBV5-1
CDR3 length: 15
J gene: TRBJ1-2
clone size: -

CDR3 protein: CASSLGGNSPLHF
CDR3 DNA: TGTGCCAGCAGCTTGGGAGGTAATTCACCCCTCCACTTT
D gene: -
V gene: TRBV7-9
CDR3 length: 13
J gene: TRBJ1-6
clone size: -

CDR3 protein: CASSRGSNQPQHF
CDR3 DNA: TGTGCCAGCAGCCGGGGTAGCAATCAGCCCCAGCATTTT
D gene: -
V gene: TRBV7-6
CDR3 length: 13
J gene: TRBJ1-5
clone size: -

CDR3 protein: CASNRDRGPDTQYF
CDR3 DNA: TGCGCCAGCAACCGGGACAGGGGGCCTGATACGCAGTATTTT
D gene: TRBD1
V gene: TRBV5-1
CDR3 length: 14
J gene: TRBJ2-3
clone size: -

CDR3 protein: CATSRDLILTGANVLTF
CDR3 DNA: TGTGCCACCAGCAGAGATCTCATACTTACTGGGGCCAACGTCCTGACTTTC
D gene: -
V gene: TRBV15
CDR3 length: 17
J gene: TRBJ2-6
clone size: -

CDR3 protein: CASSLGSPYPSLHF
CDR3 DNA: TGTGCCAGCAGCCTGGGGAGTCCCTATCCATCCCTCCACTTT
D gene: -
V gene: TRBV5-6
CDR3 length: 14
J gene: TRBJ1-6
clone size: -

CDR3 protein: CAVRIQNRYNEQFF
CDR3 DNA: TGTGCCGTGAGGATACAGAACAGATACAATGAGCAGTTCTTC
D gene: -
V gene: TRBV30
CDR3 length: 14
J gene: TRBJ2-1
clone size: few

CDR3 protein: CASSLARPEVNEQFF
CDR3 DNA: TGCGCCAGCAGCTTGGCCCGACCCGAAGTAAATGAGCAGTTCTTC
D gene: -
V gene: TRBV5-1
CDR3 length: 15
J gene: TRBJ2-1
clone size: -

CDR3 protein: CASSLIGGASYGYTF
CDR3 DNA: TGTGCCAGCAGTTTAATAGGGGGGGCAAGCTATGGCTACACCTTC
D gene: -
V gene: TRBV27
CDR3 length: 15
J gene: TRBJ1-2
clone size: -

CDR3 protein: CATSGKISGANVLTF
CDR3 DNA: TGTGCCACCAGCGGCAAGATCTCTGGGGCCAACGTCCTGACTTTC
D gene: -
V gene: TRBV15
CDR3 length: 15
J gene: TRBJ2-6
clone size: -

CDR3 protein: CSGTTGNEQFF
CDR3 DNA: TGCAGCGGCACTACAGGGAATGAGCAGTTCTTC
D gene: -
V gene: TRBV29-1
CDR3 length: 11
J gene: TRBJ2-1
clone size: once